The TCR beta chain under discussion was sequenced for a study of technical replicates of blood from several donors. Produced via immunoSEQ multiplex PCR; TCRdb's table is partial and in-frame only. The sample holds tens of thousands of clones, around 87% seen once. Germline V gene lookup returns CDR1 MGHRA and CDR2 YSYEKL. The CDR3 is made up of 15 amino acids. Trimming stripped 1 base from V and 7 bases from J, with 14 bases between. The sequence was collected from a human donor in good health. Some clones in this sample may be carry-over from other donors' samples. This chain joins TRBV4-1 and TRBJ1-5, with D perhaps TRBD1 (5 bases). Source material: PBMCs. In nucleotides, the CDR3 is TGCGCCAGCAGCCAAGGGGTCGGAGGGGCCCAGCCCCAGCATTTT. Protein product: CASSQGVGGAQPQHF.